These T cell receptor beta chains were read from a single sample in a study of T cell clones after liver transplantation. Assay: immunoSEQ multiplex PCR; the TCRdb copy retains only in-frame clones and omits some. The table has some 9,400 clones, over 60% seen once. Sample: CD8+ T cells from blood, taken before liver transplant. The source of these receptors is a human donor who received a liver transplant. The CDR3 runs from the conserved cysteine through the conserved F or W. A D gene is named only where the DNA matches it firmly. Expanded clones are given a class, and other clones once, few, many or no size at all.

j_gene	abundance	v_gene	d_gene	CDR3nt	CDR3aa
TRBJ1-2	-	TRBV11-2	TRBD1	TGTGCCAGCAGCTATGGGACAGGGGGCTATGGCTACACCTTC	CASSYGTGGYGYTF
TRBJ2-2	-	TRBV5-1	TRBD1	TGCGCCAGCAGCTCGTCGGACAGGGCTGGGTATTTTAACACCGGGGAGCTGTTTTTT	CASSSSDRAGYFNTGELFF
TRBJ2-5	-	TRBV5-4	TRBD2	TGTGCCAGCAGCCCGGGGACGGAGCGGGGGGCCCAGTACTTC	CASSPGTERGAQYF
TRBJ2-7	-	TRBV13	-	TGTGCCAGCAGCCACAGAGAAACCGGGGGCTACGAGCAGTACTTC	CASSHRETGGYEQYF
TRBJ1-3	-	TRBV9	-	TGTGCCAGCAGGGGGCCTGGAAACACCATATATTTT	CASRGPGNTIYF
TRBJ2-3	-	TRBV27	-	TGTGCCAGCAGTCCGTGGAGGGGGGCGCCTACGACAGATACGCAGTATTTT	CASSPWRGAPTTDTQYF
TRBJ1-2	-	TRBV9	-	TGTGCCAGCAGCGTGAAACTGGGTGCCTATGGCTACACCTTC	CASSVKLGAYGYTF
TRBJ2-7	-	TRBV6-1	-	TGTGCCAGCAGTGAAAGCGGCACGGGCTCCGACGAGCAGTACTTC	CASSESGTGSDEQYF
TRBJ2-7	-	TRBV6-1	-	TGTGCCAGCAGTGAATCGAGAGGCTTCTCCTACGAGCAGTACTTC	CASSESRGFSYEQYF
TRBJ2-7	-	TRBV5-4	-	TGTGCCAGCAGCTTGGAACTGACCTACGAGCAGTACTTC	CASSLELTYEQYF
TRBJ2-7	once	TRBV28	TRBD1	TGTGCCAGCAGTTCACCGGGACAGGGGTTGTACGAGCAGTACTTC	CASSSPGQGLYEQYF
TRBJ2-1	-	TRBV4-3	-	TGCGCCAGCAGCCAAGATCAGCATAATGAGCAGTTCTTC	CASSQDQHNEQFF
TRBJ2-5	few	TRBV7-6	TRBD2	TGTGCCAGCAGCCCTCTAGCGGGGGGCCCGGAGGCCCAGTACTTC	CASSPLAGGPEAQYF
TRBJ2-3	-	TRBV9	TRBD2	TGTGCCAGCAGCGTAGGACGGGAGGTACCAGATACGCAGTATTTT	CASSVGREVPDTQYF
TRBJ2-1	-	TRBV27	-	TGTGCCAGCTGCACCTTTTTCGGGGGCAATGAGCAGTTCTTC	CASCTFFGGNEQFF
TRBJ2-7	-	TRBV28	TRBD2	TGTGCCAGCAGTTCGACTAGCGGGAGGACCTACGAGCAGTACTTC	CASSSTSGRTYEQYF
TRBJ2-1	few	TRBV9	-	TGTGCCAGCAGCGTCTATTGGGGGAGAAGTTTCAATGAGCAGTTCTTC	CASSVYWGRSFNEQFF
TRBJ1-5	few	TRBV21-1	-	TGTGCCAGCAGCCAGGCGGTCAAAGATAGCAATCAGCCCCAGCATTTT	CASSQAVKDSNQPQHF
TRBJ2-3	-	TRBV15	-	TGTGCCACCAGCTCCGAGGGAGCGGTAATTAACACAGATACGCAGTATTTT	CATSSEGAVINTDTQYF
TRBJ2-7	-	TRBV5-1	-	TGCGCCAGCAGCTTTTACCTCACAGGTGCCTACGAGCAGTACTTC	CASSFYLTGAYEQYF
TRBJ2-7	few	TRBV28	TRBD2	TGTGCCAGCAGTTTAGGAGCGGGAGTGGGGGAGCAGTACTTC	CASSLGAGVGEQYF
TRBJ2-1	-	TRBV19	TRBD1	TGTGCCAGTAGTATAGATTGGCGGGACAGGGGTGGGAATGAGCAGTTCTTC	CASSIDWRDRGGNEQFF
TRBJ2-5	-	TRBV15	TRBD1	TGTGCCACGACAAGACAGGGAGCGGAGACCCAGTACTTC	CATTRQGAETQYF
TRBJ2-4	-	TRBV5-8	-	TGTGCCAGCTCCGACGGCTACATTCAGTACTTC	CASSDGYIQYF
TRBJ1-2	-	TRBV15	-	TGTGCCACCAGCAGGAACGGGGGGGATGGCTACACCTTC	CATSRNGGDGYTF
TRBJ1-3	once	TRBV9	TRBD1	TGTGCCAGCAGCCGCGGGCCGTTCGGACAGGGGGCCCCTGGAAACACCATATATTTT	CASSRGPFGQGAPGNTIYF
TRBJ2-7	few	TRBV2	-	TGTGCCAGCAGTGAAGACGAGCAGTACTTC	CASSEDEQYF